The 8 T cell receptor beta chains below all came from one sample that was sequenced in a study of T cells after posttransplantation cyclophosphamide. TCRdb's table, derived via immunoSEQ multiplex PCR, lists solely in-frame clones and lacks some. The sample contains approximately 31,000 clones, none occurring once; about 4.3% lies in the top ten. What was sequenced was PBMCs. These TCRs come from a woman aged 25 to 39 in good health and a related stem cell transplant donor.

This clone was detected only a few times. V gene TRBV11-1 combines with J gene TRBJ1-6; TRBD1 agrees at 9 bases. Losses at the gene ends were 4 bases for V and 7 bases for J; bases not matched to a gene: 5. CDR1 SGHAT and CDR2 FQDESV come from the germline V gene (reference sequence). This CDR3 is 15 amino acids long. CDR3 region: CASSSRQGENSPLHF. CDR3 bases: TGTGCCAGCAGCTCCCGACAGGGGGAGAATTCACCCCTCCACTTT. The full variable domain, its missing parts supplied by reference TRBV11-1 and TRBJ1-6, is EAEVAQSPRYKITEKSQAVAFWCDPISGHATLYWYRQILGQGPELLVQFQDESVVDDSQLPKDRFSAERLKGVDSTLKIQPAELGDSAMYLCASSSRQGENSPLHFGNGTRLTVT.

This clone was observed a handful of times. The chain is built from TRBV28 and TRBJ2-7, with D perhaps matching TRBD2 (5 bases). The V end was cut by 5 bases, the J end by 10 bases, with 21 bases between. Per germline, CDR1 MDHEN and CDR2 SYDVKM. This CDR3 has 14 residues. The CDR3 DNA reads TGTGCCAGCAGTCCTTCCCTCGGGGTTTTCTTTCAGTACTTC. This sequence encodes CASSPSLGVFFQYF.

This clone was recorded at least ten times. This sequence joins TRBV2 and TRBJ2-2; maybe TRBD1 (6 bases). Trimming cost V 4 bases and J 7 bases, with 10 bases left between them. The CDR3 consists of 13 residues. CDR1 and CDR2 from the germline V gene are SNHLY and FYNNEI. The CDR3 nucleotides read TGTGCCAGCAGTGGGACAGTTGTCGGGGAGCTGTTTTTT. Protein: CASSGTVVGELFF.

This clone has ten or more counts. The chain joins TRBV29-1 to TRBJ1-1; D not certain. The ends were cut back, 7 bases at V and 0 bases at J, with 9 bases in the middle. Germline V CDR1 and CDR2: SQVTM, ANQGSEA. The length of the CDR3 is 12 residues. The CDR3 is CSAEAMNTEAFF. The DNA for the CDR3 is TGCAGCGCCGAAGCGATGAACACTGAAGCTTTCTTT.

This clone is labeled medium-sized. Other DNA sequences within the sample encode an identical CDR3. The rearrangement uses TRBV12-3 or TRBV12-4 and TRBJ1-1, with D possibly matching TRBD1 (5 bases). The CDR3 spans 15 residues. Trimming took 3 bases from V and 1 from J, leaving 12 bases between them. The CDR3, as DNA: TGTGCCAGCAGTTTCTCAGGGAAGGGGAACACTGAAGCTTTCTTT. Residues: CASSFSGKGNTEAFF.

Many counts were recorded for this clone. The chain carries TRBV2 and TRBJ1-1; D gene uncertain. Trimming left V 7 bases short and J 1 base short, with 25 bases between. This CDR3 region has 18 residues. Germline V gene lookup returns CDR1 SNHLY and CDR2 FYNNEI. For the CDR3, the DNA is TGTGCCAGCAAGCGGGCCCGAAGATCCGAAGGTACGAACACTGAAGCTTTCTTT. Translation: CASKRARRSEGTNTEAFF. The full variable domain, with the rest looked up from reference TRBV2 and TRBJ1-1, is EPEVTQTPSHQVTQMGQEVILRCVPISNHLYFYWYRQILGQKVEFLVSFYNNEISEKSEIFDDQFSVERPDGSNFTLKIRSTKLEDSAMYFCASKRARRSEGTNTEAFFGQGTRLTVV.

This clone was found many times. The CDR3 bases are TGTGCCAGCAGAGATAGCGGGGGCCCACAAGAGACCCAGTACTTC. Protein product: CASRDSGGPQETQYF. The rearrangement uses TRBV6-2 or TRBV6-3 and TRBJ2-5; 9 bases map to TRBD2. The CDR3 is made up of 15 amino acids. Germline CDR1 and CDR2: MNHEY and SVGEGT. V shed 6 bases, J shed 2 bases, and the junction held 7 bases outside the gene matches.

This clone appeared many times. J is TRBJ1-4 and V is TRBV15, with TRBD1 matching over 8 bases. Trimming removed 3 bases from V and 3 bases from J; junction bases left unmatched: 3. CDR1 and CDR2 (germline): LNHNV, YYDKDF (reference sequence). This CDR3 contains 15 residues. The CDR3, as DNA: TGTGCCACCAGCAGGGACAGGGCGGCTAATGAAAAACTGTTTTTT. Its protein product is CATSRDRAANEKLFF.